The table lists the clone carrying this T cell receptor beta chain with a few counts. Its antigen is not known. The sample originates from a study of T cell repertoires in cytomegalovirus infection. TCRdb ran MiXCR on the reads and lists one entry per CDR3 protein. The sample has 450,000 to 550,000 distinct CDR3 sequences, 40% to 50% seen once. CDR3 size: 15 residues. The V end lost 2 bases, the J end lost 7 bases, and 14 bases lay between the germline ends. Germline loops: CDR1 SGHVS, CDR2 FQNEAQ. Sequences were derived from cultured PBMCs, sampled from culture after CMV antigen stimulation. This rearrangement joins TRBV7-8 to TRBJ1-4; D not resolved. This sequence was found in a human donor in good health (CMV status not recorded). Some clones in this sample may be carry-over from other donors' samples. The CDR3 sequence: CASSLLRSRGEKLFF. The CDR3 region has the DNA TGTGCCAGCAGCTTACTGCGAAGCCGGGGTGAAAAACTGTTTTTT.